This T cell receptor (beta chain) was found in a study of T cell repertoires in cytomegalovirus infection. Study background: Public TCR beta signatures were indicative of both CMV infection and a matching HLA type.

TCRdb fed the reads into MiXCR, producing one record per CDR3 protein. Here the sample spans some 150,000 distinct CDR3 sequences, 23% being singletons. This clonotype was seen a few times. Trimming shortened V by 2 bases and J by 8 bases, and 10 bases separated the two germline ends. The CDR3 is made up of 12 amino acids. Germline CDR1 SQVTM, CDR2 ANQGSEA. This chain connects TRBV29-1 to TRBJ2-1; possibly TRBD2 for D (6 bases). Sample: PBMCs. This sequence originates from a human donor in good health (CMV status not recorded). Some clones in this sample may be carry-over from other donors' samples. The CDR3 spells CSVERDFDEQFF. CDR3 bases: TGCAGCGTTGAAAGGGACTTTGATGAGCAGTTCTTC.